The 27 T cell receptor beta chains below come from one sample, sequenced in a study of blood T cell repertoires in COVID-19 (dated by TCRdb to 2020 to 2022). Libraries came from the immunoSEQ multiplex PCR assay. In TCRdb, the immuneACCESS table is reduced to in-frame sequences with V and J assigned. These tables do not hold every clone; where another copy was compared, an unresolved V gene accounts for under half, and the others remain unexplained. The sample table contains 110,000 to 150,000 clones; only one count was recorded for around 80% of them. The ten largest clones take up about an eighth of the sample. The sequencing input was peripheral blood. These receptors all stem from a man older than 75 with acute or convalescent COVID-19.

J is TRBJ1-2 and V is TRBV28; perhaps TRBD1 as D (6 bases). This CDR3 comprises 15 residues. Germline values: CDR1 MDHEN, CDR2 SYDVKM. V lost 8 bases and J lost 5, with 21 bases in between. CDR3 DNA sequence: TGTGCCAGCCGCTTCAGCTGGGGGCCGGGGTATGGCTACACCTTC. Its translation: CASRFSWGPGYGYTF.

The gene calls are TRBV6-1 and TRBJ2-5; maybe TRBD2 (6 bases). V lost 1 base, J lost 13 bases, and 16 bases lay in between. The germline V gene has CDR1 MNHNS and CDR2 SASEGT. There are 13 residues in the CDR3. This CDR3 reads CASSEGRFGGRYF. The CDR3 region has the DNA TGTGCCAGCAGTGAAGGAAGGTTCGGGGGTCGGTACTTC.

The rearrangement links TRBV4-1 to TRBJ2-7; TRBD1 aligns across 7 bases. Trimming removed 8 bases from V and 3 bases from J; junction bases left unmatched: 10. This CDR3 has 14 amino acids. Germline CDR1 reads MGHRA; CDR2 reads YSYEKL. The CDR3 region is CASQPRQGDYEQYF. Written as DNA, the CDR3 is TGCGCCAGCCAACCGAGGCAGGGGGACTACGAGCAGTACTTC.

In its sample, this clone was seen a few times. In nucleotides, the CDR3 is TGCGCCAGCAGCCTACAGGGGGCGCAAGATACGCAGTATTTT. This codes for CASSLQGAQDTQYF. The rearrangement links TRBV5-1 to TRBJ2-3, with 9 bases lining up with TRBD1. Per germline, CDR1 SGHRS and CDR2 YFSETQ. CDR3 length: 14 residues. V trimming: 4 bases; J trimming: 5 bases; junction bases outside the gene matches: 5.

The rearrangement joins TRBV5-1 to TRBJ2-1, with 7 bases fitting TRBD1. Germline V gene data show CDR1 as SGHRS and CDR2 as YFSETQ. The CDR3 runs to 16 residues. Trimming cost V 4 bases and J 0 bases; bases outside gene matches: 7. The CDR3 sequence: CASSIRGGSSYNEQFF. CDR3 DNA: TGCGCCAGCAGCATCCGAGGGGGCAGCTCCTACAATGAGCAGTTCTTC.

The rearrangement links TRBV7-2 to TRBJ1-6; unclear D gene. In germline, CDR1 is SGHTA, CDR2 FQGNSA. The ends were cut back, 0 bases at V and 4 bases at J, with 4 bases in the middle. CDR3 length equals 14 residues. CDR3 sequence: CASSLARYNSPLHF. The CDR3 DNA sequence: TGTGCCAGCAGCTTAGCCAGGTATAATTCACCCCTCCACTTT.

In its sample, this clone was seen a few times. The genes are TRBV14 and TRBJ1-1; tentatively, D is TRBD1 (6 bases). The CDR3 runs 16 residues. Looked up from germline, CDR1 is SGHDN and CDR2 is FVKESK. The V gene lost 3 bases and the J gene lost 5 bases, with 19 bases spanning the gap. This CDR3 reads CASSQWGGGRRTEAFF. The CDR3 nucleotides are TGTGCCAGCAGCCAGTGGGGGGGCGGCCGCCGGACTGAAGCTTTCTTT.

The CDR3 region is CASSLYTF. CDR3 nucleotides: TGTGCCAGCAGCCTCTACACCTTC. This chain uses TRBV5-8 with TRBJ1-2; D is uncertain. This CDR3 comprises 8 residues. V gave up 4 bases and J gave up 10 bases, with 2 bases separating them. Germline CDR1 SGHTS, CDR2 YDEGEE.

The rearrangement uses TRBV6-2 or TRBV6-3 and TRBJ1-2; D is uncertain. Trimming shortened V by 6 bases and J by 6 bases, and 26 bases separated the two germline ends. CDR1 MNHEY and CDR2 SVGEGT come from the germline V gene. This CDR3 is 17 amino acids long. The CDR3 nucleotides read TGTGCCAGCAGCGATTCTATAACGCCCAGAGGAAGACATGGCTACACCTTC. The encoded protein is CASSDSITPRGRHGYTF.

This chain uses TRBV28 with TRBJ1-2, with a possible D match to TRBD1 (6 bases). Germline V CDR1 and CDR2: MDHEN, SYDVKM. With 7 bases removed from V and 8 bases from J, the gap between germline ends came to 20 bases. The CDR3 is made up of 14 amino acids. The CDR3 bases are TGTGCCAGCAAACTTCGGGGGGCGCTTCCGGGCTACACCTTC. Amino acid sequence: CASKLRGALPGYTF.

This chain connects TRBV30 to TRBJ2-7, with D possibly TRBD2 on 6 matching bases. Trimming shortened V by 6 bases and J by 3 bases, and 12 bases separated the two germline ends. Germline CDR1 is GTSNPN and CDR2 is SVGIG (reference sequence). The CDR3 loop spans 12 amino acids. This CDR3 reads CACAAGSYEQYF. The CDR3 DNA follows: TGTGCCTGCGCAGCGGGTAGCTACGAGCAGTACTTC.

This clone appeared a few times. The genes are TRBV7-9 and TRBJ2-3; D ambiguous. Trimming cost V 5 bases and J 0 bases, with 3 bases left between them. The CDR3 has 12 residues. Germline CDR1 reads SEHNR; CDR2 reads FQNEAQ (reference sequence). The CDR3 spells CASSPSTDTQYF. The CDR3 DNA follows: TGTGCCAGCAGCCCGAGCACAGATACGCAGTATTTT.

A few counts support this clone. This rearrangement joins TRBV18 to TRBJ2-1, with D perhaps matching TRBD1 (5 bases). V was trimmed by 3 bases and J by 2 bases, leaving 11 bases between them. From germline, CDR1 is KGHSH and CDR2 LQKENI. The CDR3 totals 15 residues. CDR3 amino acids: CASSPRQLAYNEQFF. In DNA, the CDR3 is TGTGCCAGCTCACCCAGACAGCTTGCCTACAATGAGCAGTTCTTC.

The chain uses TRBV5-1 and TRBJ1-1; maybe TRBD1 (5 bases). CDR3 length: 14 amino acids. Trimming took off 5 bases at V and 4 bases at J, with 15 bases between the two ends. Germline V CDR1 and CDR2: SGHRS, YFSETQ. The CDR3, as DNA: TGCGCCAGCAGACAGGAGAGGTTGACCACTGAAGCTTTCTTT. Protein: CASRQERLTTEAFF.

The J gene is TRBJ2-3, the V gene TRBV18; 11 bases align to TRBD2. The V gene's germline CDR1 is KGHSH and CDR2 LQKENI. CDR3 length equals 17 residues. V dropped 4 bases and J dropped 3; count of bases not matched to a gene: 9. CDR3 nucleotides: TGTGCCAGCTCACGGGTCACAACTAGCGGGGGAACAGATACGCAGTATTTT. This codes for CASSRVTTSGGTDTQYF.

J is TRBJ2-5 and V is TRBV3-1 (or the pseudogene TRBV3-2); no firm D call. V lost 3 bases, J lost 5 bases, and 10 bases lay in between. The CDR3 has 13 residues. Germline V gene sequence: CDR1 LGHDT, CDR2 YNNKEL (reference sequence). CDR3 in DNA: TGTGCCAGCAGCCAGGGCATGTACGAGACCCAGTACTTC. This gives the protein CASSQGMYETQYF.

The chain recombines TRBV4-1 with TRBJ1-4; TRBD1 is a possible D gene (5 bases). Trimming took off 1 base at V and 6 bases at J, with 6 bases between the two ends. CDR3 length: 13 amino acids. Germline CDR1 MGHRA, CDR2 YSYEKL. CDR3: CASSQGQYEKLFF. The CDR3 DNA sequence: TGCGCCAGCAGCCAAGGACAGTATGAAAAACTGTTTTTT.

CDR3 protein: CASSRSSGSYEQYF. The CDR3 DNA is TGTGCCAGCAGTAGGTCTAGCGGCTCCTACGAGCAGTACTTC. The gene calls are TRBV6-2 or TRBV6-3 and TRBJ2-7, with TRBD2 matching 7 bases. This CDR3 region has 14 residues. V was clipped by 5 bases and J by 0 bases; unmatched bases: 4. Germline lookup yields CDR1 MNHEY and CDR2 SVGEGT.

The chain combines TRBV4-3 with TRBJ2-1, with a tentative D call TRBD2 (6 bases). Germline loops: CDR1 LGHNA, CDR2 YSLEER. With 3 bases removed from V and 1 base from J, the gap between germline ends came to 19 bases. CDR3 length equals 18 residues. CDR3 in DNA: TGCGCCAGCAGCCATCTGGGAGGCAGGGAGTTGTCCTACAATGAGCAGTTCTTC. Its protein is CASSHLGGRELSYNEQFF.

Remarks on this clone: Germline is not matched at one junction end, which may reflect a read error. This rearrangement joins TRBV6-2 or TRBV6-3 to TRBJ2-7; the D is unclear. The CDR3 length is 13 residues. Germline loops: CDR1 MNHEY, CDR2 SVGEGT. CDR3 bases: TGTGCCAGCAGGCCTGTCCCCTCCGACGAGCAGTACTTC. Encoded protein: CASRPVPSDEQYF.

This clone was seen a few times. V usage is TRBV5-3 and J usage is TRBJ1-5; TRBD1 matches at 11 bases. TRBV5-3 is an ORF, and what it does is uncertain. The CDR3 totals 19 residues. Unmatched junction bases numbered 10, after V lost 2 bases and J lost 0 bases. The CDR3 DNA is TGTGCCAGAAGCTTCTCCGGGACAGGGGGAGTTCGTAGCAATCAGCCCCAGCATTTT. The encoded protein is CARSFSGTGGVRSNQPQHF.

The genes are TRBV6-5 and TRBJ1-5, with 8 bases that match TRBD1. V was pared by 6 bases and J by 3 bases, with 4 bases of the junction left unmatched. Germline CDR1 and CDR2: MNHEY and SVGAGI. This CDR3 has 14 amino acids. CDR3 DNA: TGTGCCAGCAGGCTGACAGGGGTCAATCAGCCCCAGCATTTT. Translating it yields CASRLTGVNQPQHF.

The V call is TRBV5-1, the J call TRBJ2-1; the match to TRBD1 covers 8 bases. J gave up 6 bases and V 4 bases, and 6 bases lay outside the gene matches. CDR3 length: 14 residues. Per germline, CDR1 SGHRS and CDR2 YFSETQ. The CDR3 coding sequence is TGCGCCAGCAGCATAGACAGGGGACGCAATGAGCAGTTCTTC. This gives the protein CASSIDRGRNEQFF.

The chain uses TRBV4-1 and TRBJ1-6; possibly TRBD1 for D (5 bases). The CDR3 covers 13 residues. V was pared by 1 base and J by 9 bases, with 7 bases between. CDR1 and CDR2 from the germline V gene are MGHRA and YSYEKL. The chain's CDR3 is CASSQVGASPLHF. DNA for the CDR3: TGCGCCAGCAGCCAAGTTGGGGCTTCACCCCTCCACTTT.

The V call is TRBV3-1 (or the pseudogene TRBV3-2), the J call TRBJ1-3, with 9 bases lining up with TRBD1. There are 16 residues in the CDR3. Germline V CDR1 and CDR2: LGHDT, YNNKEL (reference sequence). Trimming removed 11 bases from V and 1 base from J; junction bases left unmatched: 12. The CDR3 sequence is CAAGETGGRSGNTIYF. In DNA form, the CDR3 reads TGTGCCGCGGGTGAGACAGGGGGAAGGTCTGGAAACACCATATATTTT.

This sequence joins TRBV5-1 and TRBJ2-5, with 8 bases lining up with TRBD1. CDR3 length equals 16 residues. V shed 4 bases and J 5 bases; nucleotides not matched to a gene: 13. Germline CDR1 SGHRS, CDR2 YFSETQ. CDR3 loop: CASSRGAFGQGETQYF. In DNA, the CDR3 is TGCGCCAGCAGCCGTGGGGCGTTTGGACAGGGTGAGACCCAGTACTTC.

Regarding this clone: Other DNA sequences in this specimen translate into the identical CDR3. This chain connects TRBV18 to TRBJ1-5; 8 bases agree with TRBD1. CDR1 and CDR2 (germline): KGHSH, LQKENI. V dropped 3 bases and J dropped 4; count of bases not matched to a gene: 2. This CDR3 comprises 14 residues. CDR3 protein: CASSPGTGNQPQHF. The CDR3 coding sequence is TGTGCCAGCTCACCCGGGACAGGTAATCAGCCCCAGCATTTT.